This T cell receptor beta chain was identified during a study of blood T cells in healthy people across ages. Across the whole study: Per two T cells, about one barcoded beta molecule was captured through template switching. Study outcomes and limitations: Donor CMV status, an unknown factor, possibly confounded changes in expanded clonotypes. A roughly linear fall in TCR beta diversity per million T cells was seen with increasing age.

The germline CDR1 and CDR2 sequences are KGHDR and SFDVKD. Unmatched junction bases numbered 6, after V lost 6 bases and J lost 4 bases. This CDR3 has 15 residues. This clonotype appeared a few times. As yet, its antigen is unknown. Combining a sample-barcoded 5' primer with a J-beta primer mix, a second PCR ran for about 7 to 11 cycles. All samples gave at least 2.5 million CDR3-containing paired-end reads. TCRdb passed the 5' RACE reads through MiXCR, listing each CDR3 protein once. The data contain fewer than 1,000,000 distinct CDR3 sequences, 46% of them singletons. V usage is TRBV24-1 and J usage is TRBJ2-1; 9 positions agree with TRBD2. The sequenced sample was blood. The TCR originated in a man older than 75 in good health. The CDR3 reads CATSRWRGGYNEQFF. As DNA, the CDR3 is TGTGCCACCAGTCGTTGGCGGGGGGGATACAATGAGCAGTTCTTC.